The clone carrying this T cell receptor beta chain was detected only a few times. Its antigen is unidentified. Reverse transcribing all isolated RNA meant expressed TCRB transcripts were sequenced. About 4 million reads per sample were averaged for naive, central memory and regulatory samples. Only in-frame clones appear in the TCRdb table, and some are missing; sequencing was by immunoSEQ multiplex PCR. The repertoire holds about 150,000 clones, roughly 10% seen once, with around 0.7% in the top ten. CDR3 length equals 13 residues. Germline values: CDR1 GTSNPN, CDR2 SVGIG (reference sequence). The V segment lost 7 bases and the J segment 4 bases; nucleotides outside the gene matches: 8. There was one heparinised blood draw per donor, averaging roughly 110 mL. This record belongs to a study of beta chain features in type 1 diabetes. Study conclusions and caveats: Researchers reported that naive, central memory and Treg TCRB repertoires appeared more similar in patients than in healthy donors. There was a moderate but significant shortening of TCRB CDR3s in all four CD4+ subsets of Type 1 diabetes patients.

The clonotype comes from a woman aged 25 to 39 with type 1 diabetes. This sequence joins TRBV30 and TRBJ2-3; 7 positions agree with TRBD1. Source material: central memory CD4+ T cells from blood. Here the CDR3 reads CAFNRGNPDTQYF. As DNA, the CDR3 is TGTGCCTTTAACAGGGGAAACCCAGATACGCAGTATTTT.